The clone carrying this T cell receptor (beta chain) was observed a single time. The antigen is undetermined. The PCR made use of 60 Vbeta and 13 Jbeta primers. Authors' processing steps: Per a later analysis, the number of unique TCR beta chains was about 80 million, of which roughly 9.9 million were shared. Generated by immunoSEQ multiplex PCR, the TCRdb table keeps only in-frame clones and is missing some. That table is the source of V, J and clone size, and D and trimming were worked out from the DNA. In the table there are 200,000 or so clones, approximately 82% of which are singletons. This record belongs to a study of cytomegalovirus exposure and HLA in healthy donors. CDR1 and CDR2 from the germline V gene are MNHEY and SVGAGI. The CDR3 totals 14 residues. Points from the study as a whole: Within an earlier analysis, most TCR beta V segments proved productive either about 87% or about 30% of the time. Relative to the approximately 630-donor mean, N-insertions were reportedly fewer in an Asian-associated ancestry cluster in a later analysis.

The receptor was isolated from a male donor in good health and CMV-seronegative. The genes are TRBV6-5 and TRBJ2-5, with 7 nucleotides matching TRBD1. The end of the DNA is better explained by TRBJ2-7, so the J call may be wrong. The specimen was PBMCs. CDR3 protein: CAAVQGKSPYEQYF. CDR3 sequence (DNA): TGTGCCGCCGTACAGGGGAAGAGCCCCTACGAGCAGTACTTC.